The clone carrying this T cell receptor (beta chain) was recorded at least ten times. This entry is derived from a study of Graves' ophthalmopathy and Graves' hyperthyroidism. The CDR3 is made up of 14 amino acids. CDR1 and CDR2 from the germline V gene are LNHDA and SQIVND (reference sequence). V shed 5 bases, J shed 5 bases, and the junction held 8 bases outside the gene matches. RNA transcripts were the template, and TCR beta CDR3 regions were amplified from them. Amplification began with first-round RT-PCR using HTBI primers, then second-round multiplex PCR was performed. From the multiplex PCR reads, TCRdb called clonotypes with MiXCR, one entry per CDR3 protein. The repertoire holds about 740,000 distinct CDR3 sequences, with around 40% as singletons. For donors with ophthalmopathy, the disease showed moderate-to-severe activity, reached CAS ≥3 and NOSPECS ≥4, and had lasted under 3 months. Pregnant or lactating patients and those with other autoimmune diseases or uncontrolled infections were excluded. The authors diagnosed from clinical symptoms, serum thyroxine, TRAb, thyroid ultrasound and orbital computed tomography.

V gene TRBV19 combines with J gene TRBJ2-5, with 7 bases lining up with TRBD1. Sequenced sample: peripheral blood. The receptor was isolated from an adult man with Graves' ophthalmopathy. CDR3 nucleotide sequence: TGTGCCAGTAGTGTCCGACAGGGAAGGGAGACCCAGTACTTC. Protein sequence: CASSVRQGRETQYF.